Presented here are 29 T cell receptor beta chains from one specimen sequenced in a study of cytomegalovirus exposure and HLA in healthy donors. A multiplex PCR was run with 60 Vbeta primers and 13 Jbeta primers. Libraries were prepared by immunoSEQ multiplex PCR; TCRdb keeps only in-frame clonotypes and omits some of them. The repertoire holds under 90,000 clones, with approximately 75% as singletons. The material sequenced was PBMCs. The receptors were gathered from a woman aged 40 to 55 in good health and CMV-seronegative.

This clone was recorded only once. This sequence joins TRBV6-6 and TRBJ1-2; D might be TRBD1 (6 bases). The CDR3 runs to 13 residues. The germline V gene has CDR1 MNHNY and CDR2 SVGAGI (reference sequence). V lost 8 bases to trimming and J lost 8 bases, with 18 bases between them. The CDR3 nucleotides read TGTGCCAGCTTTTCGGGGGGCGCAAGGGGCTACACCTTC. Its translation is CASFSGGARGYTF.

This clone was counted a few times. DNA for the CDR3: TGTGCCTGGAGTTTAGGGACACTCGATCAGCCCCAGCATTTT. Its protein is CAWSLGTLDQPQHF. The genes are TRBV30 and TRBJ1-5, with D maybe TRBD1 (6 bases). Germline V CDR1 and CDR2: GTSNPN, SVGIG (reference sequence). Trimming pared 2 bases from V and 5 bases from J, leaving 13 bases between. This CDR3 is built from 14 residues.

The gene calls are TRBV6-1 and TRBJ2-1, with TRBD2 matching over 7 bases. Germline V gene sequence: CDR1 MNHNS, CDR2 SASEGT. J gave up 8 bases and V 6 bases, and 10 bases lay outside the gene matches. This CDR3 spans 14 amino acids. The CDR3 protein is CASSVQTSPHEQFF. In nucleotides, the CDR3 is TGTGCCAGCAGCGTACAGACTAGCCCCCATGAGCAGTTCTTC.

This chain links TRBV15 with TRBJ2-1, with D tentatively TRBD2 (6 bases). The ends were cut back, 3 bases at V and 0 bases at J, with 12 bases in the middle. The CDR3 contains 16 residues. Germline CDR1 and CDR2: LNHNV and YYDKDF (reference sequence). The CDR3 loop is CATSRALGGSYNEQFF. The CDR3 DNA reads TGTGCCACCAGCAGGGCCCTCGGGGGCTCCTACAATGAGCAGTTCTTC.

The chain employs TRBV7-9 and TRBJ2-5; D perhaps matches TRBD2 (5 bases). Trimming took off 0 bases at V and 5 bases at J, with 10 bases between the two ends. The germline gives CDR1 SEHNR, CDR2 FQNEAQ (reference sequence). There are 14 residues in the CDR3. CDR3 sequence reads: CASSLAGPGETQYF. The CDR3 DNA reads TGTGCCAGCAGCTTAGCAGGGCCGGGGGAGACCCAGTACTTC.

The chain employs TRBV18 and TRBJ2-3, with TRBD2 identical over 7 bases. V lost 3 bases to trimming and J lost 3 bases; unmatched junction nucleotides: 0. CDR3 size: 13 residues. Germline-derived CDR1 and CDR2 are KGHSH and LQKENI. The CDR3 is CASSPGGTDTQYF. The CDR3 nucleotides read TGTGCCAGCTCACCCGGGGGGACAGATACGCAGTATTTT.

Here the CDR3 DNA reads TGTGCCAGCAGCTCAACGGGGGGGCGGTCCTACGAGCAGTACTTC. Translation gives CASSSTGGRSYEQYF. The chain employs TRBV7-9 and TRBJ2-7; 8 positions agree with TRBD2. This CDR3 comprises 15 residues. V lost 4 bases and J lost 1; bases outside the gene matches: 6. Per the germline V gene, CDR1 is SEHNR and CDR2 is FQNEAQ (reference sequence).

The CDR3: CASSPGGTGELFF. The DNA for the CDR3 is TGCGCCAGCAGCCCGGGGGGCACCGGGGAGCTGTTTTTT. The J gene is TRBJ2-2, the V gene TRBV4-1; 7 bases are a match to TRBD2. Looked up from germline, CDR1 is MGHRA and CDR2 is YSYEKL. The CDR3 is 13 amino acids. The V gene end was trimmed by 4 bases and the J gene end by 4 bases; junction bases not matched to a gene: 0.

This clone ranks as large (0.1 to 1%). This specimen includes other DNA sequences encoding the same CDR3. The J gene is TRBJ2-7, the V gene TRBV27; maybe TRBD1 (6 bases). Germline CDR1 and CDR2: MNHEY and SMNVEV (reference sequence). V lost 2 bases and J lost 7, with 15 bases in between. This CDR3 spans 14 amino acids. The CDR3 DNA is TGTGCCAGCAGTTTAGGCGACAGGACGGAAGAGCAGTACTTC. Protein sequence: CASSLGDRTEEQYF.

The rearrangement uses TRBV7-2 and TRBJ2-2; maybe TRBD1 (7 bases). The V and J ends lost 1 base and 7 bases respectively, with 13 bases between them. This CDR3 is 15 amino acids long. CDR1 is SGHTA, CDR2 FQGNSA, per germline. As DNA, the CDR3 is TGTGCCAGCAGCTTAGGTCCAGGGGGGATCGGGGAGCTGTTTTTT. Amino acid sequence: CASSLGPGGIGELFF. Full variable domain (remainder filled in from reference TRBV7-2 and TRBJ2-2): GAGVSQSPSNKVTEKGKDVELRCDPISGHTALYWYRQSLGQGLEFLIYFQGNSAPDKSGLPSDRFSAERTGGSVSTLTIQRTQQEDSAVYLCASSLGPGGIGELFFGEGSRLTVL.

This clone came up a few times. This chain connects TRBV5-1 to TRBJ1-2; no reliable D call. V lost 0 bases and J lost 7, with 10 bases in between. This CDR3 region has 13 residues. Per the germline V gene, CDR1 is SGHRS and CDR2 is YFSETQ. CDR3 loop: CASSLAAGAGYTF. The CDR3 coding sequence is TGCGCCAGCAGCTTGGCCGCGGGTGCTGGCTACACCTTC.

The CDR3 nucleotides are TGTGCCTGGACCGGACTGGTAGCTAACTATGGCTACACCTTC. Protein: CAWTGLVANYGYTF. This chain connects TRBV30 to TRBJ1-2; no definite D call. V was trimmed by 4 bases and J by 0 bases, leaving 12 bases between them. Per the germline V gene, CDR1 is GTSNPN and CDR2 is SVGIG (reference sequence). This CDR3 region has 14 residues.

The CDR3 reads CAWRQTSDEQFF. The CDR3 bases are TGTGCCTGGAGGCAGACTAGCGATGAGCAGTTCTTC. The chain joins TRBV30 to TRBJ2-1; 8 bases are shared with TRBD2. V dropped 3 bases and J dropped 8; count of bases not matched to a gene: 3. CDR1 GTSNPN and CDR2 SVGIG come from the germline V gene (reference sequence). CDR3 length equals 12 residues.

The chain combines TRBV11-2 with TRBJ2-5; the match to TRBD2 covers 7 bases. Germline CDR1 reads SGHAT; CDR2 reads FQNNGV. The CDR3 totals 15 residues. The J segment lost 1 base and the V segment lost 0 bases, leaving 2 bases of the junction unmatched. CDR3 coding DNA: TGTGCCAGCAGCTTAGATCGGGGGGTCCAAGAGACCCAGTACTTC. It specifies CASSLDRGVQETQYF.

The genes are TRBV5-6 and TRBJ2-3; 11 bases are a match to TRBD2. Trimming removed 5 bases from V and 6 bases from J; junction bases left unmatched: 2. Germline CDR1 reads SGHDT; CDR2 reads YYEEEE. The CDR3 is 13 amino acids. The CDR3 loop reads CASRLAGADTQYF. CDR3 nucleotides: TGTGCCAGCAGACTAGCGGGAGCGGATACGCAGTATTTT. The entire variable domain, with the rest obtained from reference TRBV5-6 and TRBJ2-3, is as follows: DAGVTQSPTHLIKTRGQQVTLRCSPKSGHDTVSWYQQALGQGPQFIFQYYEEEERQRGNFPDRFSGHQFPNYSSELNVNALLLGDSALYLCASRLAGADTQYFGPGTRLTVL.

V and J are TRBV28 and TRBJ2-5; TRBD1 agrees at 9 bases. The end of the DNA fits TRBJ2-7 better, so the J call may be wrong. This CDR3 has 15 amino acids. Germline V gene sequence: CDR1 MDHEN, CDR2 SYDVKM. The CDR3 DNA follows: TGTGCCAGCAGTCCCACCGGGACAGGGACCTACGAGCAGTACTTC. Protein product: CASSPTGTGTYEQYF.

The chain couples TRBV13 to TRBJ2-3; 8 bases agree with TRBD2. The CDR3 extends over 15 amino acids. Germline V gene data show CDR1 as PRHDT and CDR2 as FYEKMQ (reference sequence). Unmatched junction bases numbered 6, after V lost 2 bases and J lost 5 bases. CDR3 amino acids: CASSLLPGGGDTQYF. DNA for the CDR3: TGTGCCAGCAGCTTATTACCGGGGGGGGGAGATACGCAGTATTTT.

The table lists this clone with a count of one. The V gene is TRBV29-1, the J gene TRBJ2-1, with 7 bases that match TRBD2. The ends lost 7 bases at V and 0 bases at J; junction bases unmatched: 9. Germline values: CDR1 SQVTM, CDR2 ANQGSEA. The CDR3 totals 15 residues. The CDR3: CSGTGGTSSYNEQFF. Written as DNA, the CDR3 is TGCAGCGGCACCGGGGGGACGAGCTCCTACAATGAGCAGTTCTTC.

The genes are TRBV7-6 and TRBJ1-1; D might be TRBD1 (5 bases). The CDR3 extends over 14 amino acids. V was cut by 1 base and J by 0 bases, with 6 bases left in between. The germline CDR1 and CDR2 sequences are SGHVS and FNYEAQ. The CDR3 region is CASSLGGLNTEAFF. The CDR3 nucleotides are TGTGCCAGCAGCTTAGGGGGCTTGAACACTGAAGCTTTCTTT. Together with reference TRBV7-6 and TRBJ1-1, the CDR3 gives the full variable domain: GAGVSQSPRYKVTKRGQDVALRCDPISGHVSLYWYRQALGQGPEFLTYFNYEAQQDKSGLPNDRFSAERPEGSISTLTIQRTEQRDSAMYRCASSLGGLNTEAFFGQGTRLTVV.

The chain is built from TRBV2 and TRBJ2-5, with D maybe TRBD2 (5 bases). The CDR3 is 12 residues long. Germline values: CDR1 SNHLY, CDR2 FYNNEI. V was clipped by 5 bases and J by 5 bases, with 9 bases between them. CDR3 in amino acids: CASSPQRETQYF. The CDR3 DNA sequence: TGTGCCAGCAGTCCCCAGCGGGAGACCCAGTACTTC.

V usage is TRBV7-2 and J usage is TRBJ2-7; 10 bases map to TRBD2. The CDR3 consists of 15 residues. Losses at the gene ends were 4 bases for V and 4 bases for J; bases not matched to a gene: 7. From germline, CDR1 is SGHTA and CDR2 FQGNSA. CDR3 loop: CASSSLSGRQYEQYF. CDR3 sequence (DNA): TGTGCCAGCAGCTCCCTTAGCGGGAGGCAGTACGAGCAGTACTTC.

The rearrangement links TRBV5-1 to TRBJ1-4; TRBD1 agrees at 7 bases. Per germline, CDR1 SGHRS and CDR2 YFSETQ. The CDR3 totals 15 residues. The V gene end was trimmed by 6 bases and the J gene end by 2 bases; junction bases not matched to a gene: 7. Written as DNA, the CDR3 is TGCGCCAGCACCCCGATGGGACAGACTAATGAAAAACTGTTTTTT. Translating it yields CASTPMGQTNEKLFF.

This rearrangement joins TRBV6-1 to TRBJ2-5; tentative D call: TRBD2 (7 bases). Germline CDR1 and CDR2: MNHNS and SASEGT. Trimming took 5 bases from V and 4 from J, leaving 14 bases between them. This CDR3 has 14 amino acids. The CDR3 DNA reads TGTGCCAGCAGTAAGGGGGGGCCCAGAGAGACCCAGTACTTC. It translates to CASSKGGPRETQYF.

This clone was recorded a few times. The chain combines TRBV28 with TRBJ2-2, with 8 bases matching TRBD2. CDR1 is MDHEN, CDR2 SYDVKM, per germline. The CDR3 sequence is 16 residues long. J was trimmed by 1 base and V by 6 bases; bases with no gene match: 7. CDR3 nucleotides: TGTGCCAGCAGGGGAGGACTAGCCATGAACACCGGGGAGCTGTTTTTT. It specifies CASRGGLAMNTGELFF.

The V gene is TRBV30, the J gene TRBJ1-2; 11 bases are a match to TRBD1. Trimming cost V 3 bases and J 1 base; bases outside gene matches: 4. From germline, CDR1 is GTSNPN and CDR2 SVGIG (reference sequence). This CDR3 is built from 15 residues. The CDR3 DNA sequence: TGTGCCTGGAGACGGGGGACAGGGGGTAACTATGGCTACACCTTC. Encoded protein: CAWRRGTGGNYGYTF.

The J gene is TRBJ2-1, the V gene TRBV27; possibly TRBD1 for D (6 bases). CDR3 length equals 14 residues. Per the germline V gene, CDR1 is MNHEY and CDR2 is SMNVEV (reference sequence). V gave up 2 bases and J gave up 8 bases, with 13 bases separating them. CDR3 residues: CASSLIQGVDEQFF. The CDR3 coding sequence is TGTGCCAGCAGTTTAATACAGGGTGTGGATGAGCAGTTCTTC.

This clone was seen just once. CDR3 sequence: CASSLDRGRVGELFF. CDR3 in DNA: TGCGCCAGCAGCTTGGACAGGGGGCGCGTGGGGGAGCTGTTTTTT. The gene calls are TRBV5-1 and TRBJ2-2; the match to TRBD1 covers 9 bases. CDR3 length: 15 amino acids. The V gene end was trimmed by 0 bases and the J gene end by 8 bases; junction bases not matched to a gene: 5. Germline CDR1 is SGHRS and CDR2 is YFSETQ.

In this sample, this clone turned up a few times. The gene calls are TRBV11-2 and TRBJ2-1; weak D call: TRBD2 (6 bases). Germline CDR1 is SGHAT and CDR2 is FQNNGV. This CDR3 is built from 15 residues. V dropped 1 base and J dropped 6 bases, with 13 bases sitting between them. The CDR3 region has the DNA TGTGCCAGCAGCTTAGTAGCGGTAATAGGCAATGAGCAGTTCTTC. Its translation: CASSLVAVIGNEQFF.

This chain uses TRBV19 with TRBJ1-5; TRBD1 is a possible D gene (5 bases). V lost 0 bases, J lost 6 bases, and 12 bases lay in between. The CDR3 covers 15 residues. Germline V CDR1 and CDR2: LNHDA, SQIVND (reference sequence). Here the CDR3 reads CASSIDREVGQPQHF. CDR3 sequence (DNA): TGTGCCAGTAGTATAGACAGGGAAGTTGGTCAGCCCCAGCATTTT.